Each of the 3 T cell receptor beta chains below was sequenced from the same sample in a study of cytomegalovirus exposure and HLA in healthy donors. Primers included in the PCR were 60 Vbeta and 13 Jbeta primers. Clones were sequenced by immunoSEQ multiplex PCR, and TCRdb holds only the in-frame ones, with some missing. The sample includes 95,000 to 150,000 clones, around 80% of them seen just once. The material sequenced was PBMCs. The source is a man aged 25 to 40 in good health and CMV-seronegative.

The chain joins TRBV5-6 to TRBJ2-3; TRBD2 agrees at 7 bases. The trim removed 6 bases at V and 1 base at J, leaving 11 bases unmatched. CDR1 is SGHDT, CDR2 YYEEEE, per germline. The CDR3 extends over 16 amino acids. CDR3 coding DNA: TGTGCCAGCACTCTGGGGGGGGTCGCCGGCACAGATACGCAGTATTTT. Its protein product is CASTLGGVAGTDTQYF. The full variable domain, completed using reference TRBV5-6 and TRBJ2-3, is DAGVTQSPTHLIKTRGQQVTLRCSPKSGHDTVSWYQQALGQGPQFIFQYYEEEERQRGNFPDRFSGHQFPNYSSELNVNALLLGDSALYLCASTLGGVAGTDTQYFGPGTRLTVL.

The rearrangement links TRBV11-2 to TRBJ2-6; TRBD1 matches 8 bases. The CDR3 loop spans 16 amino acids. V lost 5 bases to trimming and J lost 4 bases; unmatched junction nucleotides: 7. Germline CDR1 SGHAT, CDR2 FQNNGV. The DNA of the CDR3 is TGTGCCAGCAGCCAGACAGGGGTGAACGGGGCCAACGTCCTGACTTTC. Its protein is CASSQTGVNGANVLTF. The variable domain in full, with the rest retrieved from reference TRBV11-2 and TRBJ2-6, is EAGVAQSPRYKIIEKRQSVAFWCNPISGHATLYWYQQILGQGPKLLIQFQNNGVVDDSQLPKDRFSAERLKGVDSTLKIQPAKLEDSAVYLCASSQTGVNGANVLTFGAGSRLTVL.

The chain joins TRBV5-6 to TRBJ1-5, with D perhaps matching TRBD1 (6 bases). The germline V and J ends were trimmed by 3 bases and 2 bases, with 18 bases remaining between them. This CDR3 region has 17 residues. CDR1 and CDR2 (germline): SGHDT, YYEEEE. CDR3 sequence: CASSSRQQGIGNQPQHF. The CDR3 nucleotides are TGTGCCAGCAGCTCCCGTCAACAGGGAATTGGCAATCAGCCCCAGCATTTT.